The source of this TCR beta chain is a study of T cell responses to AZD1222 COVID-19 vaccine. Overall study results and limits: Baseline antibody screening turned up just a handful of seropositive AZD1222 recipients. Reportedly, close to half of spike-specific TCRs are directed against unmutated variant regions. Most donors were white British, females outnumbered males, and clonal diversity was possibly underestimated.

Clones were read by immunoSEQ multiplex PCR, and TCRdb kept only the in-frame ones, dropping some. The profile shows about 81,000 clones, over 75% of them singletons. This clone was observed a single time. Antigen unknown. Second-dose recipients at about 4 or about 12 weeks were treated as one pooled group. Material: peripheral blood, obtained 28 days after the second AZD1222 dose. The origin of this receptor is an adult who received the AZD1222 COVID-19 vaccine.

CDR3 coding DNA: TGCGCCAGCAGTGAGGAGGGGAGAGAGACCCAGTACTTC. Amino acids: CASSEEGRETQYF. This chain uses TRBV10-1 with TRBJ2-5, with D possibly called TRBD1 or TRBD2 (5 bases each). The V gene's germline CDR1 is WNHNN and CDR2 SYGVQD (reference sequence). CDR3 length equals 13 residues. V shed 2 bases and J shed 4 bases, with 8 bases lying between them.